The rows below give T cell receptor beta chains drawn from one sample of a study of cytomegalovirus exposure and HLA in healthy donors. TCRdb's copy holds only in-frame clones and misses some; the assay was immunoSEQ multiplex PCR. Here the sample spans about 130,000 clones, roughly 85% being singletons. Sequenced material: PBMCs. These receptors were obtained from a middle-aged man in good health and CMV-seropositive. CDR3s include the opening cysteine and the closing phenylalanine or tryptophan. Fields, in order: V gene, clone size, J gene, D gene, CDR3 DNA, CDR3 protein. A D gene is named only where the DNA matches it firmly. Not all rows give a size; the values are once, few, many and, for expanded clones, a class.

TRBV13	-	TRBJ2-2	-	TGTGCCAGCAGCTTAGGCCAAGGGACTCTCGGGGAGCTGTTTTTT	CASSLGQGTLGELFF
TRBV7-9	few	TRBJ2-5	TRBD1	TGTGCCAGCAGCTTACCCCAGGGGGTGGGCCAAGAGACCCAGTACTTC	CASSLPQGVGQETQYF
TRBV5-4	-	TRBJ1-1	-	TGTGCCAGCAGCTTCAGTCAGAACACTGAAGCTTTCTTT	CASSFSQNTEAFF
TRBV5-1	-	TRBJ1-2	-	TGCGCCAGCAGCTTGGAAGTCGTCCCGGAGCGAGGCTACACCTTC	CASSLEVVPERGYTF
TRBV13	-	TRBJ2-1	TRBD2	TGTGCCAGCAGCCCCCTAGCGGGAGTTTACAATGAGCAGTTCTTC	CASSPLAGVYNEQFF
TRBV10-3	-	TRBJ2-5	-	TGTGCCATCAGTGCAGGGGAGACCCAGTACTTC	CAISAGETQYF
TRBV5-5	-	TRBJ1-1	-	TGTGCCAGCAGCAAACAGGGTGTTTTCTCTGAAGCTTTCTTT	CASSKQGVFSEAFF
TRBV9	few	TRBJ1-5	TRBD1	TGTGCCAGCAGCGCCTTTGGGACAGACAATCAGCCCCAGCATTTT	CASSAFGTDNQPQHF
TRBV29-1	-	TRBJ1-2	TRBD1	TGCAGCGTTGTTGGGACAGGGCATGGCTACACCTTC	CSVVGTGHGYTF
TRBV6-5	-	TRBJ1-4	-	TGTGCCAGCAGTTCGGGACTTCCCGTCGGTGAAAAACTGTTTTTT	CASSSGLPVGEKLFF
TRBV18	-	TRBJ1-5	TRBD1	TGTGCCAGCTCGCCGACAGGGGGTAACCAGCCCCAGCATTTT	CASSPTGGNQPQHF
TRBV7-9	-	TRBJ1-3	TRBD1	TGTGCCAGCAGCTTAAGGGCACAGGGGGCAGGGGGAAACACCATATATTTT	CASSLRAQGAGGNTIYF
TRBV7-9	-	TRBJ2-7	TRBD2	TGTGCCAGCAGCCCGACTAGCGGGAGGACCTCGCAGTACTTC	CASSPTSGRTSQYF
TRBV4-1	-	TRBJ1-1	-	TGCGCCAGCAGCCATCACAGGGCCACTGAAGCTTTCTTT	CASSHHRATEAFF
TRBV5-1	-	TRBJ2-7	-	TGCGCCAGCATCGACTCCTCCCGTACTAGAACCTACGAGCAGTACTTC	CASIDSSRTRTYEQYF